This TCR beta chain stems from a study of blood T cell repertoires in COVID-19. Whole-study context: The United States, Italy and Spain supplied acute and convalescent COVID-19 samples. PBMCs, B-cell-depleted T cells, or T cells were the source of the cDNA or gDNA that made up the material.

Trimming cost V 9 bases and J 2 bases, with 11 bases left between them. Germline V gene data show CDR1 as MNHEY and CDR2 as SMNVEV (reference sequence). The CDR3 sequence is 13 residues long. In the source study's methods: Amplification with reference gene primers provided the estimates of nucleated cell counts. TCRdb keeps only in-frame clones here, not all; method: immunoSEQ multiplex PCR. The DNA gave D and trimming, while V, J and clone size come from that table. The profile covers around 140,000 clones, with around 78% appearing a single time and about 1.9% taken by the ten largest. The genes are TRBV27 and TRBJ2-1, with a tentative D call TRBD1 (6 bases). Source material: peripheral blood. The sequence derives from a woman in her sixties with acute or convalescent COVID-19. This CDR3 reads CASSRDTYNEQFF. The CDR3 DNA reads TGTGCCAGTTCGAGGGACACCTACAATGAGCAGTTCTTC.